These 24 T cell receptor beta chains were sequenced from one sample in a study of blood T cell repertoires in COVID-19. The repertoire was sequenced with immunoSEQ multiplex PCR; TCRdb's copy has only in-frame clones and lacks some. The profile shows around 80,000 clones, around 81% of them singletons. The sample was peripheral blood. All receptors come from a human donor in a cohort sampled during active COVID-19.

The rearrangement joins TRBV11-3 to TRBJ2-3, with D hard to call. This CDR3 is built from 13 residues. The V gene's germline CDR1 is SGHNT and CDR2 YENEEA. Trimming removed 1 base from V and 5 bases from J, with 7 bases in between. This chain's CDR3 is CASSLALLDTQYF. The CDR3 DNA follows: TGTGCCAGCAGCTTAGCTCTTTTAGATACGCAGTATTTT. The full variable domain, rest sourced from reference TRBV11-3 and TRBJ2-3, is EAGVVQSPRYKIIEKKQPVAFWCNPISGHNTLYWYLQNLGQGPELLIRYENEEAVDDSQLPKDRFSAERLKGVDSTLKIQPAELGDSAVYLCASSLALLDTQYFGPGTRLTVL.

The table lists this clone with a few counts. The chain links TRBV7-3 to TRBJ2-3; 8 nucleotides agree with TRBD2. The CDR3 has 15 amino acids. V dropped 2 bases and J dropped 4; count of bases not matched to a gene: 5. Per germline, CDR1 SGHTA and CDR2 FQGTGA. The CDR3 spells CASSLPTSGADTQYF. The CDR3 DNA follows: TGTGCCAGCAGCTTACCTACTAGCGGTGCAGATACGCAGTATTTT.

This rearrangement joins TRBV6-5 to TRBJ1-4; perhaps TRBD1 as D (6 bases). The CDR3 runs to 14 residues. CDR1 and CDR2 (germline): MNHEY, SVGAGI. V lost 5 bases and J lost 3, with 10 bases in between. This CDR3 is CASSKQGPNEKLFF. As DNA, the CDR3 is TGTGCCAGCAGTAAACAGGGCCCTAATGAAAAACTGTTTTTT.

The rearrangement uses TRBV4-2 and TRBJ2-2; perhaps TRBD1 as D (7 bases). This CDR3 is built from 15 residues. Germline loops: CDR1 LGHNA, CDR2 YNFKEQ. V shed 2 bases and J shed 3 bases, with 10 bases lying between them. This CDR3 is CASSQTGEDTGELFF. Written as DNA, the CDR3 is TGTGCCAGCAGCCAAACAGGGGAGGACACCGGGGAGCTGTTTTTT.

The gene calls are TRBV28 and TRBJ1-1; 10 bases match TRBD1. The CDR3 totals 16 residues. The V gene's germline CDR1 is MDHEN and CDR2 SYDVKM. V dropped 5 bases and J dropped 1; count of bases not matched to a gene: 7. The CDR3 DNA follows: TGTGCCAGCAGTGGGGACAGGGGAAAAACGAACACTGAAGCTTTCTTT. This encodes CASSGDRGKTNTEAFF.

This chain's CDR3 is CASSPSLAGGVSEQFF. The CDR3 nucleotides are TGTGCCAGCTCACCGAGCCTAGCGGGGGGCGTCAGTGAGCAGTTCTTC. V and J are TRBV18 and TRBJ2-1; 11 positions agree with TRBD2. V gave up 3 bases and J gave up 9 bases; unmatched junction bases: 10. Germline CDR1 and CDR2: KGHSH and LQKENI. CDR3 length: 16 residues.

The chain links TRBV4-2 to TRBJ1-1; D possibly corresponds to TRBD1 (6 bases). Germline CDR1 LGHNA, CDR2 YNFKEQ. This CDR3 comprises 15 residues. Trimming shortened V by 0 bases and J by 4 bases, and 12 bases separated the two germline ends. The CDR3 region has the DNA TGTGCCAGCAGCCAAGAACTGGCCAGGGGCACTGAAGCTTTCTTT. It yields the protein CASSQELARGTEAFF.

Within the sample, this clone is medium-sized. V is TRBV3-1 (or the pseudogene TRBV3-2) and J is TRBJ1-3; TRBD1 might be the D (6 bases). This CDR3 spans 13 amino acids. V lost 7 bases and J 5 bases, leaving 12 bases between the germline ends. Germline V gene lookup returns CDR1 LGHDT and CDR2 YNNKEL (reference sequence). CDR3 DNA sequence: TGTGCCAGCATTGGGGACAATAGAAACACCATATATTTT. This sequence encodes CASIGDNRNTIYF.

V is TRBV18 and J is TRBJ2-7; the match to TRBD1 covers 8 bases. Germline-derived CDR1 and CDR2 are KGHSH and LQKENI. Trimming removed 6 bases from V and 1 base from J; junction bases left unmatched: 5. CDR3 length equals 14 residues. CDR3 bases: TGTGCCAGCTCCCCCGGGACAGGTTCCTACGAGCAGTACTTC. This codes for CASSPGTGSYEQYF.

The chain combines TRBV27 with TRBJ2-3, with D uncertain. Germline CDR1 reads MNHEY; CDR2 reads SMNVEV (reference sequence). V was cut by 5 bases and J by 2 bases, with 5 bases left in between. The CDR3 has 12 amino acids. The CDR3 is CASSGDTDTQYF. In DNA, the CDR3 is TGTGCCAGCAGTGGAGACACAGATACGCAGTATTTT.

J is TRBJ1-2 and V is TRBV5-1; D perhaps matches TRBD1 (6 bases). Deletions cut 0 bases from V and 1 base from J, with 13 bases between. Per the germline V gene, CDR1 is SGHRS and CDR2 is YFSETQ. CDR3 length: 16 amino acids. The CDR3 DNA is TGCGCCAGCAGCTTGGGGGGACAACAGATTAACTATGGCTACACCTTC. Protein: CASSLGGQQINYGYTF.

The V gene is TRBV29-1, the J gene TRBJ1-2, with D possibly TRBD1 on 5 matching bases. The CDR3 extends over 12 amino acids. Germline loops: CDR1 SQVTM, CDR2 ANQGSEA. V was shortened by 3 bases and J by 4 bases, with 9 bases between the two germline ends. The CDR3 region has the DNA TGCAGCGTTGAGATGGGGGGCTATGGCTACACCTTC. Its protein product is CSVEMGGYGYTF.

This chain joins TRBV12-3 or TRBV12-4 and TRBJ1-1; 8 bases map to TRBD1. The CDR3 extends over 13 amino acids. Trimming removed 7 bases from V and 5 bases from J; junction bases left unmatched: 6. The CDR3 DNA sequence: TGTGCCAGCACTTTGGGGACAGGAACTGAAGCTTTCTTT. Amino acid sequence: CASTLGTGTEAFF.

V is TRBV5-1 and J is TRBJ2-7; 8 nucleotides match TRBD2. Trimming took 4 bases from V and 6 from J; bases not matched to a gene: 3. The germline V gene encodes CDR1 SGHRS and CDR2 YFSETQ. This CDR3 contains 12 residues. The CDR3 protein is CASSKGTSEQYF. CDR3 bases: TGCGCCAGCAGCAAGGGGACTAGCGAGCAGTACTTC.

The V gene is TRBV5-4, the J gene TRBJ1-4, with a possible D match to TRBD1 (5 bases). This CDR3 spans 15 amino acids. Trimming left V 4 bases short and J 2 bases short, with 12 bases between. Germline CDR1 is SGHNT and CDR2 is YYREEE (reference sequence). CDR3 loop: CASSVPGVTNEKLFF. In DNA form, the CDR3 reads TGTGCCAGCAGCGTTCCGGGGGTTACTAATGAAAAACTGTTTTTT.

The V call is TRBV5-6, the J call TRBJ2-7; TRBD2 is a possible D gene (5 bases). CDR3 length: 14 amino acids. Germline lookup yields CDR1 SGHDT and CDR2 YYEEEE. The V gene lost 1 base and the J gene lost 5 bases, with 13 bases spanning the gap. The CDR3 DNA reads TGTGCCAGCAGCTTGCGGGGAGAGAAGAACGAGCAGTACTTC. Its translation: CASSLRGEKNEQYF.

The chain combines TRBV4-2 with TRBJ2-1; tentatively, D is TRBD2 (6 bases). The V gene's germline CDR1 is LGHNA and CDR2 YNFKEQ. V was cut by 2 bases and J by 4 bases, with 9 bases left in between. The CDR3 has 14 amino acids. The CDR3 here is CASSQLGTYNEQFF. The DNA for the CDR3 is TGTGCCAGCAGCCAACTCGGGACTTACAATGAGCAGTTCTTC.

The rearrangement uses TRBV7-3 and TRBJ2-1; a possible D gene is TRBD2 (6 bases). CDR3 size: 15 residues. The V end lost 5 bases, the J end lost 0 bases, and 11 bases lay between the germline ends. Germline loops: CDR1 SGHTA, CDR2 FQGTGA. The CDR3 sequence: CASSGGSSSYNEQFF. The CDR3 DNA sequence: TGTGCCAGCAGCGGGGGGTCTAGCTCCTACAATGAGCAGTTCTTC.

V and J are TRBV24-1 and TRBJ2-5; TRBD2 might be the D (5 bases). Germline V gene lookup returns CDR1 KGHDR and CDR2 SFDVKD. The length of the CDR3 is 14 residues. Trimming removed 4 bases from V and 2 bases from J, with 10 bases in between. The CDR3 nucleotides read TGTGCCACCAGTGACCCCTCGGGACAAGAGACCCAGTACTTC. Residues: CATSDPSGQETQYF.

The CDR3 DNA reads as TGCGCCAGCAGTGAGTCCCGACTAGCGGGAGGGACAGATACGCAGTATTTT. Residues: CASSESRLAGGTDTQYF. The rearrangement joins TRBV10-2 to TRBJ2-3; 14 bases agree with TRBD2. V gave up 0 bases and J gave up 3 bases; unmatched junction bases: 2. The CDR3 extends over 17 amino acids. Germline V gives CDR1 WSHSY, CDR2 SAAADI.

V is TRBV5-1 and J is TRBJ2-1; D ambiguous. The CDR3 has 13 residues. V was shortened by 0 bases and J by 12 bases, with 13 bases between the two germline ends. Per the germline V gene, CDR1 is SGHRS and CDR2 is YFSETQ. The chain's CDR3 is CASSLDITPGQFF. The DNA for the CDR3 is TGCGCCAGCAGCTTGGATATTACCCCCGGGCAGTTCTTC.

The chain's CDR3 is CASSFGGGQPYGYTF. CDR3 nucleotides: TGTGCCAGCAGCTTCGGGGGGGGACAGCCCTATGGCTACACCTTC. The rearrangement joins TRBV7-3 to TRBJ1-2, with 7 bases fitting TRBD1. Germline CDR1 is SGHTA and CDR2 is FQGTGA. CDR3 length: 15 amino acids. Unmatched junction bases numbered 8, after V lost 3 bases and J lost 4 bases.

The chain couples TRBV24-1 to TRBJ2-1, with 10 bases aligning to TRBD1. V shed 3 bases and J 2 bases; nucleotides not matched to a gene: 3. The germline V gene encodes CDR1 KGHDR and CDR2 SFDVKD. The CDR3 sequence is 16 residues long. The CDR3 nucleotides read TGTGCCACCAGTGATGAGGACAGGGGGGCCTACAATGAGCAGTTCTTC. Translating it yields CATSDEDRGAYNEQFF.

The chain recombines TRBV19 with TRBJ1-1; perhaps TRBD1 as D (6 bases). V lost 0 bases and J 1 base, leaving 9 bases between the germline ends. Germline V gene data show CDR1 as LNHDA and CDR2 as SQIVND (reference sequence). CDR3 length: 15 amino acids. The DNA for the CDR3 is TGTGCCAGTAGTATAGATCAGGGGAAGAACACTGAAGCTTTCTTT. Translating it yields CASSIDQGKNTEAFF.